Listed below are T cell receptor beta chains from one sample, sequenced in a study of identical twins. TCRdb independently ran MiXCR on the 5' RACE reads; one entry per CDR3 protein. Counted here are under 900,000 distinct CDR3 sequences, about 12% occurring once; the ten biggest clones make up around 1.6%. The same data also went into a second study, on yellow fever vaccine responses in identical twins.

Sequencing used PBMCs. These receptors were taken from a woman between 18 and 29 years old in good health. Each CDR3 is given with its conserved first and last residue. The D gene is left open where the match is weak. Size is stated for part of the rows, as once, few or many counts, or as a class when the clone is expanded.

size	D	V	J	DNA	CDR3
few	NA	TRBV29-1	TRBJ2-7	TGCAGCGCGAGGGACCCTTTAGAGTACGAGCAGTACTTC	CSARDPLEYEQYF
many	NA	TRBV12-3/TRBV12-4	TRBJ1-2	TGTGCCAGCAGTTTGAGTGGACAAGGGCTAAGTGGCTACACCTTC	CASSLSGQGLSGYTF
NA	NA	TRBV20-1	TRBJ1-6	TGCAGTGCTGCCTTCGGCAGCACATATAATTCACCCCTCCACTTT	CSAAFGSTYNSPLHF
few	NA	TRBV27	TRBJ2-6	TGTGCCAGCAGTTTCGGGGACGCTTACTCTGGGGCCAACGTCCTGACTTTC	CASSFGDAYSGANVLTF
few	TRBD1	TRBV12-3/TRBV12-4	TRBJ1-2	TGTGCCAGCAGTTTTAGCCAGGGGGGCTATGGCTACACCTTC	CASSFSQGGYGYTF
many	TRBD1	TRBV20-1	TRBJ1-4	TGCAGTGCTGACAGGGCGGGTAATGAAAAACTGTTTTTT	CSADRAGNEKLFF
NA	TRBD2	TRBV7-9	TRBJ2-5	TGTGCCAGCAGCTTTGGTAGCGGGGGGACCCAGTACTTC	CASSFGSGGTQYF
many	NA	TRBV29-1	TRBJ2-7	TGCAGCGGAAGCATTGCGTACGAGCAGTACTTC	CSGSIAYEQYF
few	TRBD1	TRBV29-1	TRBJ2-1	TGCAGCGTTGATACCCACCCCGGACAGGGGAATGAGCAGTTCTTC	CSVDTHPGQGNEQFF
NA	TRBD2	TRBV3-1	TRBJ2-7	TGTGCCAGCAGCCAAGGCCTAGCGGGAGTCGTCTACGAGCAGTACTTC	CASSQGLAGVVYEQYF
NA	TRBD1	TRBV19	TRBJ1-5	TGTGCCAGTAGTATTAAACTCTCGGGACAGGGGGCTAAAGGCAATCAGCCCCAGCATTTT	CASSIKLSGQGAKGNQPQHF
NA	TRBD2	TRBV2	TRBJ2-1	TGTGCCTTCAGCTTTGGGCTAGCGGGGGGGGGTTTCGGCTACAATGAGCAGTTCTTC	CAFSFGLAGGGFGYNEQFF
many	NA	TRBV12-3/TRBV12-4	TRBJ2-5	TGTGCCAGCCGTGACAGGTACCAAGAGACCCAGTACTTC	CASRDRYQETQYF
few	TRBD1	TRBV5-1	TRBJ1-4	TGCGCCAGCAGTTCTACAGGGGTAGAAGAAAAACTGTTTTTT	CASSSTGVEEKLFF